This record looks at one T cell receptor (beta chain) sequence and its context. Its antigen is unknown. These data originate in a study of cytotoxic CD8 clonotypes in ibrutinib-treated CLL. Turning to the study itself: Researchers reported 11 relapsed/refractory and 15 treatment-naive patients, 17 of them IGHV unmutated. By median about 69 months, 12 had progressed and 14 stayed remitted; responses had been 2 complete and 25 or so partial.

TCRdb's table, derived via immunoSEQ multiplex PCR, lists solely in-frame clones and lacks some. This table has hundreds of thousands of clones, 60% to 80% appearing once. Broader study findings: Clonality correlated strongly with circulating CD8+ T cells and exceeded age-matched healthy donors at baseline.

V was pared by 8 bases and J by 4 bases, with 8 bases between. Germline V gives CDR1 MRHNA, CDR2 SNTAGT. The CDR3 totals 11 residues. V and J are TRBV6-4 and TRBJ1-1; D is ambiguous. The sequence derives from a human donor with chronic lymphocytic leukemia. Source: PBMCs, taken after 12 months of ibrutinib treatment. CDR3 sequence: CASLRGTEAFF. CDR3 DNA: TGTGCCAGCCTCCGGGGCACTGAAGCTTTCTTT.